This TCR beta chain was captured by sequencing in a study of Graves' ophthalmopathy and Graves' hyperthyroidism. Points from the study as a whole: In blood, most expanded thyroid clonotypes above 0.001 frequency were also detected.

Where ophthalmopathy was absent within 18 months of follow-up, hyperthyroidism was stable. Recruitment covered hyperthyroidism patients aged 18 to 65 whose new diagnosis was of under 2 months' duration. The PBMCs were taken from approximately 9.7 ml of fresh peripheral blood. This clonotype has at least ten counts. Its antigen is currently unknown. Trimming stripped 6 bases from V and 4 bases from J, with 15 bases between. This CDR3 region has 14 residues. RNA transcripts provided the template for amplifying TCR beta CDR3 regions. First-round RT-PCR employed HTBI primers, with a second-round multiplex PCR after it. From the multiplex PCR reads, TCRdb called clonotypes with MiXCR, one entry per CDR3 protein. The sample shows some 380,000 distinct CDR3 sequences, 15% of them seen only once.

This chain uses TRBV12-3 or TRBV12-4 with TRBJ1-2, with a possible D match to TRBD1 (6 bases). The sample taken for sequencing was peripheral blood. The receptor was isolated from a woman aged 18-29 years with stable Graves' hyperthyroidism. The CDR3 is CASRARGAFYGYTF. CDR3 DNA: TGTGCCAGCAGGGCCAGGGGAGCGTTCTATGGCTACACCTTC.